This is a list of T cell receptor beta chains from one sample in a study of T-cell reconstitution after alpha-beta-depleted transplantation in children. Each CDR3 protein is one row after TCRdb ran MiXCR on the PCR reads. The repertoire holds around 370,000 distinct CDR3 sequences, around a tenth seen once, with approximately 2.3% in the top ten. Sample: PBMCs from the stem cell graft donor, taken from the stem cell graft. The receptor set was obtained from a human donor who donated a stem cell graft to a child with acute lymphoblastic leukemia. The CDR3 runs from the conserved cysteine through the conserved F or W. The D gene is left open where the match is weak. Size is omitted from some rows. Given values are once, few, many or a class for expanded clones.

V gene	clone size	J gene	D gene	CDR3 protein	CDR3 DNA
TRBV5-6	few	TRBJ2-5	TRBD2	CASSGTSGTKETQYF	TGTGCCAGCAGCGGGACTAGCGGGACCAAAGAGACCCAGTACTTC
TRBV4-2	.	TRBJ1-3	.	CASSALLSSGNTIYF	TGTGCCAGCAGCGCCCTCCTGAGTTCTGGAAACACCATATATTTT
TRBV7-6	.	TRBJ2-7	.	CASSLGGRSSEQYF	TGTGCCAGCAGCTTAGGGGGCAGATCCTCCGAGCAGTACTTC
TRBV27	.	TRBJ2-2	TRBD2	CASTLASGTGGELFF	TGTGCCAGCACCCTAGCTAGCGGGACGGGCGGGGAGCTGTTTTTT
TRBV12-3/TRBV12-4	.	TRBJ1-2	.	CASSLEYAGGNTF	TGTGCCAGCAGTTTAGAGTACGCTGGTGGCAACACCTTC
TRBV27	few	TRBJ2-7	.	CASSPLRLEGPVDNEQYF	TGTGCCAGCAGTCCTCTTCGCTTGGAGGGCCCCGTCGACAACGAGCAGTACTTC
TRBV12-3/TRBV12-4	.	TRBJ2-2	.	CASSLRQGGGELFF	TGTGCCAGCAGTTTACGTCAGGGCGGCGGGGAGCTGTTTTTT
TRBV5-1	few	TRBJ2-3	.	CASSVTQGSDTQYF	TGCGCCAGCAGCGTTACCCAGGGTTCAGATACGCAGTATTTT
TRBV20-1	few	TRBJ2-3	TRBD1	CSARDGGTGTDTQYF	TGCAGTGCTAGAGATGGGGGGACAGGGACGGATACGCAGTATTTT
TRBV9	few	TRBJ2-3	.	CASSLTRDQPTDTQYF	TGTGCCAGCAGCTTAACCCGGGACCAGCCCACAGATACGCAGTATTTT